A single sample gave rise to the 30 T cell receptor beta chains below, sequenced in a study of blood T cell repertoires in COVID-19. Method: immunoSEQ multiplex PCR; TCRdb's copy keeps in-frame clones and lacks some. The table records fewer than 70,000 clones, 85% to 90% of them present only once. The sequencing sample was made of peripheral blood. Receptors originate from a man at least 80 years old with acute or convalescent COVID-19.

The chain joins TRBV6-6 to TRBJ1-1; D ambiguous. The CDR3 covers 11 residues. V dropped 5 bases and J dropped 7 bases, with 8 bases sitting between them. Germline V gene lookup returns CDR1 MNHNY and CDR2 SVGAGI (reference sequence). In DNA form, the CDR3 reads TGTGCCAGCAGTCTAAGCGGTGAAGCTTTCTTT. The encoded protein is CASSLSGEAFF.

This sequence joins TRBV7-2 and TRBJ1-3; weak D call: TRBD1 (5 bases). There are 11 residues in the CDR3. V was cut by 3 bases and J by 11 bases, with 8 bases left in between. From germline, CDR1 is SGHTA and CDR2 FQGNSA. The CDR3 loop is CASSFQGSIYF. For the CDR3, the DNA is TGTGCCAGCAGCTTCCAGGGATCCATATATTTT.

J is TRBJ2-1 and V is TRBV7-2; 7 bases fit TRBD2. The germline gives CDR1 SGHTA, CDR2 FQGNSA. The ends lost 5 bases at V and 0 bases at J; junction bases unmatched: 10. The CDR3 loop spans 17 amino acids. The CDR3 spells CASSPGGGSLSYNEQFF. Written as DNA, the CDR3 is TGTGCCAGCAGCCCGGGGGGAGGGTCCCTCTCCTACAATGAGCAGTTCTTC.

The rearrangement uses TRBV4-1 and TRBJ1-1, with D perhaps TRBD1 (5 bases). V lost 0 bases and J 1 base, leaving 6 bases between the germline ends. The CDR3 has 14 residues. CDR1 and CDR2 (germline): MGHRA, YSYEKL. CDR3 residues: CASSQERGNTEAFF. For the CDR3, the DNA is TGCGCCAGCAGCCAAGAAAGGGGGAACACTGAAGCTTTCTTT.

This chain links TRBV15 with TRBJ1-6; possible D gene TRBD1, 5 bases. Germline V gene sequence: CDR1 LNHNV, CDR2 YYDKDF (reference sequence). V lost 0 bases to trimming and J lost 2 bases, with 11 bases between them. The CDR3 length is 17 residues. The CDR3 sequence: CATSRDQGLPYNSPLHF. DNA of the CDR3: TGTGCCACCAGCAGAGATCAGGGTCTTCCCTATAATTCACCCCTCCACTTT.

The rearrangement links TRBV11-3 to TRBJ2-7; TRBD1 matches 8 bases. The J segment lost 7 bases and the V segment lost 5 bases, leaving 16 bases of the junction unmatched. The CDR3 covers 16 residues. CDR1 SGHNT and CDR2 YENEEA come from the germline V gene. The CDR3 coding sequence is TGTGCCAGCAGCGGAATCACAGGGGGAATCACGAGAGAGCAGTACTTC. Residues: CASSGITGGITREQYF.

The chain couples TRBV11-3 to TRBJ2-1; 9 nucleotides line up with TRBD2. Germline V CDR1 and CDR2: SGHNT, YENEEA. CDR3 length: 18 amino acids. Trimming cost V 0 bases and J 7 bases; bases outside gene matches: 13. The CDR3 protein is CASSLDFFRAGGPNEQFF. CDR3 bases: TGTGCCAGCAGCTTAGATTTTTTTCGCGCGGGAGGGCCTAATGAGCAGTTCTTC.

The chain joins TRBV9 to TRBJ2-3; 8 positions agree with TRBD1. Germline V gene data show CDR1 as SGDLS and CDR2 as YYNGEE. With V trimmed by 4 bases and J by 2 bases, 9 bases remained unmatched. The CDR3 spans 16 residues. This CDR3 is CASSRGTGDNTDTQYF. In DNA form, the CDR3 reads TGTGCCAGCAGCAGAGGGACAGGCGATAACACAGATACGCAGTATTTT.

This rearrangement joins TRBV5-4 to TRBJ2-5, with D perhaps matching TRBD1 (6 bases). Trimming took 4 bases from V and 5 from J, leaving 12 bases between them. The CDR3 has 13 residues. Looked up from germline, CDR1 is SGHNT and CDR2 is YYREEE (reference sequence). CDR3 coding DNA: TGTGCCAGCAGCCAGGGGTTTCAGGAGACCCAGTACTTC. Protein sequence: CASSQGFQETQYF.

The chain uses TRBV9 and TRBJ1-2; 8 positions agree with TRBD1. Germline CDR1 reads SGDLS; CDR2 reads YYNGEE. The CDR3 is 15 amino acids. J gave up 4 bases and V 3 bases, and 8 bases lay outside the gene matches. For the CDR3, the DNA is TGTGCCAGCAGCGGAACAGGGGGGAGGACCTATGGCTACACCTTC. Its protein product is CASSGTGGRTYGYTF.

The rearrangement joins TRBV28 to TRBJ1-5, with D uncertain. V gave up 7 bases and J gave up 4 bases, with 11 bases separating them. CDR1 MDHEN and CDR2 SYDVKM come from the germline V gene. The CDR3 sequence is 13 residues long. The CDR3 reads CASTGSRNQPQHF. The CDR3 nucleotides read TGTGCCAGCACAGGAAGCAGAAATCAGCCCCAGCATTTT.

The rearrangement joins TRBV9 to TRBJ1-1, with D unclear. Trimming took 0 bases from V and 4 from J, leaving 13 bases between them. The CDR3 runs 15 residues. CDR1 is SGDLS and CDR2 is YYNGEE in the germline V gene. CDR3 sequence (DNA): TGTGCCAGCAGCGTAGCGCTAGGCCGGAGCACTGAAGCTTTCTTT. This translates into CASSVALGRSTEAFF. Filled out from reference TRBV9 and TRBJ1-1, the complete variable domain reads DSGVTQTPKHLITATGQRVTLRCSPRSGDLSVYWYQQSLDQGLQFLIQYYNGEERAKGNILERFSAQQFPDLHSELNLSSLELGDSALYFCASSVALGRSTEAFFGQGTRLTVV.

This clone is a singleton in its sample. This rearrangement joins TRBV30 to TRBJ1-1; perhaps TRBD1 as D (5 bases). The CDR3 runs to 13 residues. Per germline, CDR1 GTSNPN and CDR2 SVGIG (reference sequence). V dropped 4 bases and J dropped 5 bases, with 14 bases sitting between them. The CDR3 DNA sequence: TGTGCCTGGAACCGCCAGGGAGGAACTGAAGCTTTCTTT. Translation gives CAWNRQGGTEAFF.

Of note for this clone: At one end the junction does not follow the germline gene, possibly because of a read error. The V gene is TRBV29-1, the J gene TRBJ1-2; 7 bases agree with TRBD1. The CDR3 covers 13 residues. Germline CDR1 is SQVTM and CDR2 is ANQGSEA. The DNA of the CDR3 is TGCAGCGTTGACCCCCCTGGGAAGGGGGCCCTAGACTTC. Its translation is CSVDPPGKGALDF.

The chain combines TRBV27 with TRBJ1-1; a weak D match, TRBD1 (6 bases). The CDR3 length is 15 residues. Germline CDR1 is MNHEY and CDR2 is SMNVEV (reference sequence). V lost 4 bases, J lost 4 bases, and 16 bases lay in between. The CDR3 sequence: CASSSGNRVGTEAFF. The DNA of the CDR3 is TGTGCCAGCAGTTCCGGGAACAGGGTCGGCACTGAAGCTTTCTTT.

This clone has more than one count but fewer than ten. This chain links TRBV11-2 with TRBJ2-7; 12 bases agree with TRBD2. J was trimmed by 3 bases and V by 7 bases; bases with no gene match: 7. The germline CDR1 and CDR2 sequences are SGHAT and FQNNGV. This CDR3 is built from 15 residues. In DNA form, the CDR3 reads TGTGCCAGCACCCGGACTAGCGGGATGAGCTACGAGCAGTACTTC. Its translation is CASTRTSGMSYEQYF. Based on the CDR3 plus reference TRBV11-2 and TRBJ2-7, the full variable domain is EAGVAQSPRYKIIEKRQSVAFWCNPISGHATLYWYQQILGQGPKLLIQFQNNGVVDDSQLPKDRFSAERLKGVDSTLKIQPAKLEDSAVYLCASTRTSGMSYEQYFGPGTRLTVT.

The chain joins TRBV12-3 or TRBV12-4 to TRBJ1-2; no definite D call. Trimming took off 7 bases at V and 2 bases at J, with 11 bases between the two ends. The CDR3 consists of 13 residues. As DNA, the CDR3 is TGTGCCAGCACCCTAAACCTAAACTATGGCTACACCTTC. Protein product: CASTLNLNYGYTF.

This chain uses TRBV11-2 with TRBJ2-3; possible D gene TRBD2, 5 bases. V dropped 4 bases and J dropped 2 bases, with 7 bases sitting between them. CDR3 size: 13 residues. CDR1 SGHAT and CDR2 FQNNGV come from the germline V gene. CDR3 residues: CASSSGFTDTQYF. The CDR3 bases are TGTGCCAGCAGCTCGGGATTCACAGATACGCAGTATTTT.

This clone was observed a handful of times. The genes are TRBV7-9 and TRBJ1-2; D is undetermined. The germline V gene has CDR1 SEHNR and CDR2 FQNEAQ (reference sequence). Trimming removed 3 bases from V and 6 bases from J, with 8 bases in between. The CDR3 is 12 residues long. The CDR3 DNA sequence: TGTGCCAGCAGCTTCACGCAGAATGGCTACACCTTC. It is translated as CASSFTQNGYTF.

This clone was counted between two and nine times. This chain joins TRBV24-1 and TRBJ2-2; unclear D gene. This CDR3 has 16 amino acids. The V end lost 7 bases, the J end lost 2 bases, and 16 bases lay between the germline ends. CDR1 and CDR2 (germline): KGHDR, SFDVKD. CDR3 loop: CATSTEAQPNTGELFF. The CDR3 DNA reads TGTGCCACCAGCACTGAGGCTCAACCTAACACCGGGGAGCTGTTTTTT.

The rearrangement links TRBV4-2 to TRBJ1-1; D not certain. Germline V CDR1 and CDR2: LGHNA, YNFKEQ. There are 14 residues in the CDR3. Trimming took off 3 bases at V and 5 bases at J, with 13 bases between the two ends. The DNA of the CDR3 is TGTGCCAGCAGCCATGCGAGCCTAATTACTGAAGCTTTCTTT. Translating it yields CASSHASLITEAFF.

The rearrangement links TRBV6-6 to TRBJ2-1; D might be TRBD1 (6 bases). With 5 bases removed from V and 0 bases from J, the gap between germline ends came to 20 bases. This CDR3 contains 18 residues. Looked up from germline, CDR1 is MNHNY and CDR2 is SVGAGI (reference sequence). CDR3 sequence (DNA): TGTGCCAGCAGTCGCCTCCTCCTAGGGACAAGCTCCTACAATGAGCAGTTCTTC. Translated, it gives CASSRLLLGTSSYNEQFF.

V is TRBV9 and J is TRBJ2-3; 8 bases map to TRBD1. V shed 2 bases and J 3 bases; nucleotides not matched to a gene: 5. Germline loops: CDR1 SGDLS, CDR2 YYNGEE. The CDR3 consists of 15 residues. The CDR3 sequence: CASSVETGVTDTQYF. As DNA, the CDR3 is TGTGCCAGCAGCGTTGAGACAGGGGTAACAGATACGCAGTATTTT. The full variable domain, its missing parts supplied by reference TRBV9 and TRBJ2-3, is DSGVTQTPKHLITATGQRVTLRCSPRSGDLSVYWYQQSLDQGLQFLIQYYNGEERAKGNILERFSAQQFPDLHSELNLSSLELGDSALYFCASSVETGVTDTQYFGPGTRLTVL.

CDR3: CASSIGGRPSYEQYF. CDR3 nucleotide sequence: TGTGCCAGTAGTATTGGCGGGAGACCCTCCTACGAGCAGTACTTC. This chain joins TRBV19 and TRBJ2-7; 7 bases align to TRBD2. The germline CDR1 and CDR2 sequences are LNHDA and SQIVND (reference sequence). Trimming took 3 bases from V and 0 from J; bases not matched to a gene: 5. The CDR3 covers 15 residues.

This sequence joins TRBV21-1 and TRBJ2-7; the table's D call, TRBD1, was not checked against the DNA. TRBV21-1 is termed a pseudogene. There are 14 residues in the CDR3. This CDR3 is CASINRVLSYEQYF. The CDR3 DNA sequence: TGTGCCAGCATTAACAGGGTCCTCTCCTACGAGCAGTACTTC.

The rearrangement joins TRBV27 to TRBJ2-5; 14 bases align to TRBD2. With 2 bases clipped from V and 5 bases from J, the junction kept 16 bases outside the gene matches. The CDR3 has 20 amino acids. Looked up from germline, CDR1 is MNHEY and CDR2 is SMNVEV (reference sequence). The CDR3 nucleotides read TGTGCCAGCAGTTTACGATTTGGTGCCGGGACTAGCGGGAGACGGGAGACCCAGTACTTC. Protein: CASSLRFGAGTSGRRETQYF.

The gene calls are TRBV5-1 and TRBJ2-7, with D tentatively TRBD1 (5 bases). The CDR3 has 13 amino acids. Trimming took off 4 bases at V and 3 bases at J, with 11 bases between the two ends. Looked up from germline, CDR1 is SGHRS and CDR2 is YFSETQ. The CDR3 here is CASSAQGYYEQYF. CDR3 in DNA: TGCGCCAGCAGCGCGCAGGGTTACTACGAGCAGTACTTC.

The sample holds one count of this clone. In nucleotides, the CDR3 is TGTGCCTGGAGACTGGCGGGGGCGGGCACCATATATTTT. Its protein is CAWRLAGAGTIYF. This chain connects TRBV30 to TRBJ1-3, with TRBD1 as a possible D gene (6 bases). The CDR3 loop spans 13 amino acids. Germline V gene lookup returns CDR1 GTSNPN and CDR2 SVGIG (reference sequence). V lost 3 bases and J 9 bases, leaving 15 bases between the germline ends.

The chain has TRBV19 and TRBJ1-4; 8 bases line up with TRBD1. The CDR3 sequence is 17 residues long. V dropped 8 bases and J dropped 8; count of bases not matched to a gene: 19. Germline loops: CDR1 LNHDA, CDR2 SQIVND (reference sequence). The chain's CDR3 is CASPQRQGARVVEKLFF. CDR3 DNA: TGTGCCAGTCCTCAGCGGCAGGGGGCGCGGGTAGTCGAAAAACTGTTTTTT. The full variable domain, rest sourced from reference TRBV19 and TRBJ1-4, is DGGITQSPKYLFRKEGQNVTLSCEQNLNHDAMYWYRQDPGQGLRLIYYSQIVNDFQKGDIAEGYSVSREKKESFPLTVTSAQKNPTAFYLCASPQRQGARVVEKLFFGSGTQLSVL.

This clone was counted only a few times. The chain has TRBV5-4 and TRBJ2-7; TRBD1 agrees at 7 bases. V shed 3 bases, J shed 2 bases, and the junction held 11 bases outside the gene matches. The CDR3 is 16 residues long. Germline CDR1 is SGHNT and CDR2 is YYREEE (reference sequence). Here the CDR3 reads CASSSYARQGAYEQYF. The CDR3 bases are TGTGCCAGCAGCTCCTACGCTCGACAGGGAGCCTACGAGCAGTACTTC.